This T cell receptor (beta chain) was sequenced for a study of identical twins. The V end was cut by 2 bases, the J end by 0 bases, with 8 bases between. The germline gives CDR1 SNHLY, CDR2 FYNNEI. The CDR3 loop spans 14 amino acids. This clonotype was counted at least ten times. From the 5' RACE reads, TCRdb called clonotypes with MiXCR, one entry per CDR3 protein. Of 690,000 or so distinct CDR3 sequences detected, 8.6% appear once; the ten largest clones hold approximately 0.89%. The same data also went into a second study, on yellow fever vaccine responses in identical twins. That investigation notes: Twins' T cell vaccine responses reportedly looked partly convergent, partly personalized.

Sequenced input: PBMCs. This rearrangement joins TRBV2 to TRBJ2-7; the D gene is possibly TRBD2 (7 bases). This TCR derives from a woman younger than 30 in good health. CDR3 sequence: CASSERGGSYEQYF. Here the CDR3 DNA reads TGTGCCAGCAGTGAAAGGGGGGGCTCCTACGAGCAGTACTTC.